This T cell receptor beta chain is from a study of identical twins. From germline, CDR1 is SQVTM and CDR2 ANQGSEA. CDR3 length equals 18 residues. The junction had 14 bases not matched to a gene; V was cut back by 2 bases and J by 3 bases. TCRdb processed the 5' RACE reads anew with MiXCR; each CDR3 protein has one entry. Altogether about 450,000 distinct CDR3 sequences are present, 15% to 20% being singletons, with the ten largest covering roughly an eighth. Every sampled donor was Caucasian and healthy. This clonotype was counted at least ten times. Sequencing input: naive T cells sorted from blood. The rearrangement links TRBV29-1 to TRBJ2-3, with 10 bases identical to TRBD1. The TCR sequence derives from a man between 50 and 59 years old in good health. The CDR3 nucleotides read TGCAGCGTTGAATTAAGCGGTCGACAGGGGGCCAGAACAGATACGCAGTATTTT. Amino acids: CSVELSGRQGARTDTQYF.